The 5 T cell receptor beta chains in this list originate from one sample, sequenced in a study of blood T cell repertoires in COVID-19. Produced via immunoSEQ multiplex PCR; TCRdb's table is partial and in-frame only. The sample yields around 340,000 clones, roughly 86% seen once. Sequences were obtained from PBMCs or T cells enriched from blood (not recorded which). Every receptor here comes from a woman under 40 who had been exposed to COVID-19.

CDR3 nucleotides: TGTGCCAGCTGCGCTGGCAATCAGCCCCAGCATTTT. This gives the protein CASCAGNQPQHF. J is TRBJ1-5 and V is TRBV7-9; D gene ambiguous. The CDR3 loop spans 12 amino acids. V lost 8 bases to trimming and J lost 2 bases, with 7 bases between them. The V gene's germline CDR1 is SEHNR and CDR2 FQNEAQ (reference sequence).

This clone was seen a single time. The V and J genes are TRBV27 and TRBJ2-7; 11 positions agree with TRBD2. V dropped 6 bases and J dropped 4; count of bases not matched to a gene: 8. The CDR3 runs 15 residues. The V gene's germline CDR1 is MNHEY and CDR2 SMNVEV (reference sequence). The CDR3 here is CASSQTGLAAYEQYF. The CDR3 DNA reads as TGTGCCAGCAGCCAAACGGGACTAGCGGCTTACGAGCAGTACTTC.

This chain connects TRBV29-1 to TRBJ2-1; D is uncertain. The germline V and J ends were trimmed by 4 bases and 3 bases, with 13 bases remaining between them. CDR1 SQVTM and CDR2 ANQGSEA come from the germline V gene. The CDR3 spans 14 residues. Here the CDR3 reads CSVAPLEHYNEQFF. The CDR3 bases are TGCAGCGTTGCCCCGCTGGAGCACTACAATGAGCAGTTCTTC.

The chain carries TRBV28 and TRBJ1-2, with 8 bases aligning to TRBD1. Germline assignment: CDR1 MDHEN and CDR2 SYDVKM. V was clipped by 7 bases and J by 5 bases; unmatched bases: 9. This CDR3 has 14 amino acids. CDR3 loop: CASTLPGGGYGYTF. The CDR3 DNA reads TGTGCCAGCACCCTTCCAGGGGGCGGTTATGGCTACACCTTC.

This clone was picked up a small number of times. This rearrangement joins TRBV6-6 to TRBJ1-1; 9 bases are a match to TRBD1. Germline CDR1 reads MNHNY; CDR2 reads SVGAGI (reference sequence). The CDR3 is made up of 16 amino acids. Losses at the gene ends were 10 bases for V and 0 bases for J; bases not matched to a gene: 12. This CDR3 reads CATRAHRGRLNTEAFF. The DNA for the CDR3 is TGTGCCACCAGAGCCCACAGGGGGCGCTTGAACACTGAAGCTTTCTTT.